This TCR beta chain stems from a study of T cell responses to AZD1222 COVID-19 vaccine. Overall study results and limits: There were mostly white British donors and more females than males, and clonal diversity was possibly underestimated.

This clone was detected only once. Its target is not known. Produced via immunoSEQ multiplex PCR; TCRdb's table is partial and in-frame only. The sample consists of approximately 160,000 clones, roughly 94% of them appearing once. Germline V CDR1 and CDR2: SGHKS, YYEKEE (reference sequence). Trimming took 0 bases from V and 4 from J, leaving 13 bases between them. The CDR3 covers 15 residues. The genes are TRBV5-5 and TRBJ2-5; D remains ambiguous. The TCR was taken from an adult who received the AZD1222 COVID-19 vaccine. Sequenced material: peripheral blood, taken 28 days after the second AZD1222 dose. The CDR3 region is CASSLVPDPIETQYF. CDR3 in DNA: TGTGCCAGCAGCTTGGTACCAGACCCAATAGAGACCCAGTACTTC.